This TCR beta chain derives from a study of blood T cell repertoires in COVID-19. Deletions cut 4 bases from V and 6 bases from J, with 21 bases between. The length of the CDR3 is 17 residues. The germline CDR1 and CDR2 sequences are MNHEY and SMNVEV (reference sequence). In terms of age and location, participants ranged from roughly 18 to 90 years and lived in about 25 US areas. Someone with COVID-19 had been met by exposed participants within 2 weeks before study entry. Some clones are missing from TCRdb's copy, which holds only in-frame ones; the method was immunoSEQ multiplex PCR. The sample consists of 200,000 to 250,000 clones, around 87% of them appearing once.

The sequenced sample was PBMCs or T cells enriched from blood (not recorded which). The clonotype was recovered from a young man who had been exposed to COVID-19. The chain carries TRBV27 and TRBJ2-2; a possible D gene is TRBD2 (5 bases). DNA for the CDR3: TGTGCCAGCAGTTCAACCCTCATGGAGGCGAGCGCCGGGGAGCTGTTTTTT. The encoded protein is CASSSTLMEASAGELFF.